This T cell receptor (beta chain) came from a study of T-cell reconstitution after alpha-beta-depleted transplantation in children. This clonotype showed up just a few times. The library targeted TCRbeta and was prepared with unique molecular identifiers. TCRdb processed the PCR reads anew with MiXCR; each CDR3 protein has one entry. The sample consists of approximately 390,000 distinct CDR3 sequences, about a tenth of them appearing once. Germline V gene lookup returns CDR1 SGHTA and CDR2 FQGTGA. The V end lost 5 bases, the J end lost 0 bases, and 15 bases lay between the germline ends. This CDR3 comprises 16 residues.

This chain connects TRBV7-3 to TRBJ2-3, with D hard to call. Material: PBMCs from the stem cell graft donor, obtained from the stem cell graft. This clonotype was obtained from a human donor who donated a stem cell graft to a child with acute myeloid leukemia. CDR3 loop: CASSPGRALSTDTQYF. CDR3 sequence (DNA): TGTGCCAGCAGCCCCGGACGGGCTCTTAGCACAGATACGCAGTATTTT.